The 5 T cell receptor beta chains listed next were all sequenced from one sample in a study of T cell changes during pregnancy in multiple sclerosis. The assay was immunoSEQ multiplex PCR, and TCRdb's table has in-frame clones only and misses some. Of tens of thousands of clones in the sample, about 92% were seen once. Sequenced here: peripheral blood, sampled in the third trimester of pregnancy. These receptors all stem from a female donor with multiple sclerosis, enrolled in a pregnancy study.

The chain links TRBV29-1 to TRBJ1-1, with 7 positions matching TRBD1. Germline-derived CDR1 and CDR2 are SQVTM and ANQGSEA. After removal of 5 bases from V and 4 bases from J, the junction contained 10 bases not matched to a gene. The CDR3 consists of 14 residues. The CDR3 DNA follows: TGCAGCGTTTTGGACAGGTTGTCGGGCACTGAAGCTTTCTTT. Translated, it gives CSVLDRLSGTEAFF.

The V call is TRBV5-6, the J call TRBJ2-3; 8 bases align to TRBD2. The trim removed 2 bases at V and 2 bases at J, leaving 7 bases unmatched. CDR1 is SGHDT and CDR2 is YYEEEE in the germline V gene. The CDR3 has 16 residues. In DNA form, the CDR3 reads TGTGCCAGCAGCTTCGGTACTAGCGGATACACAGATACGCAGTATTTT. Translated: CASSFGTSGYTDTQYF.

This chain connects TRBV7-2 to TRBJ2-5, with TRBD2 matching over 8 bases. The CDR3 consists of 14 residues. J gave up 13 bases and V 1 base, and 11 bases lay outside the gene matches. Germline loops: CDR1 SGHTA, CDR2 FQGNSA. CDR3 in DNA: TGTGCCAGCAGCTTAGGTCTAGCGGGCGGTAGGGTGTACTTC. This gives the protein CASSLGLAGGRVYF. The whole variable domain, remainder taken from reference TRBV7-2 and TRBJ2-5, is GAGVSQSPSNKVTEKGKDVELRCDPISGHTALYWYRQSLGQGLEFLIYFQGNSAPDKSGLPSDRFSAERTGGSVSTLTIQRTQQEDSAVYLCASSLGLAGGRVYFGPGTRLLVL.

The chain uses TRBV4-3 and TRBJ2-7; a weak D match, TRBD1 (6 bases). This CDR3 is built from 15 residues. In germline, CDR1 is LGHNA, CDR2 YSLEER. V lost 0 bases and J lost 9, with 18 bases in between. The CDR3: CASSQDGGRGTVQYF. The CDR3 DNA follows: TGCGCCAGCAGCCAAGATGGCGGCAGGGGAACAGTGCAGTACTTC.

The rearrangement joins TRBV27 to TRBJ2-7; 9 nucleotides match TRBD1. The junction had 7 bases not matched to a gene; V was cut back by 6 bases and J by 4 bases. The germline CDR1 and CDR2 sequences are MNHEY and SMNVEV (reference sequence). The CDR3 spans 14 residues. CDR3 in amino acids: CASRPGQGRYEQYF. For the CDR3, the DNA is TGTGCCAGCAGGCCGGGACAGGGACGGTACGAGCAGTACTTC.